The sequence of this TCR beta chain was determined in a study of Ad26.COV2.S vaccination and SARS-CoV-2 variants. General observations from the study: Reported post-vaccination CD8+ and CD4+ T cell responses to spike showed substantial breadth.

A remark on this clone: Its antigen remains unknown.

Germline lookup yields CDR1 LGHDT and CDR2 YNNKEL (reference sequence). The CDR3 has 14 residues. V lost 3 bases to trimming and J lost 0 bases, with 6 bases between them. Data came from immunoSEQ multiplex PCR; TCRdb stores just in-frame clones and leaves some out. The table records hundreds of thousands of clones, about 90% of them present only once. The sequence was obtained from a human donor who had recovered from COVID-19. The material was peripheral blood, obtained after recovery from COVID-19. V and J are TRBV3-1 (or the pseudogene TRBV3-2) and TRBJ1-3; the D is unclear. The CDR3 protein is CASSQHDSGNTIYF. The CDR3 coding sequence is TGTGCCAGCAGCCAGCACGACTCTGGAAACACCATATATTTT.